The text below deals with one T cell receptor (beta chain). This entry comes from a study of control samples from healthy donors and cancer patients. The table came from immunoSEQ multiplex PCR; TCRdb's copy has only in-frame clones and leaves some out. The data contain 90,000 to 95,000 clones, around four fifths of them seen just once; the ten biggest clones take up more than 15%. Trimming stripped 5 bases from V and 2 bases from J, with 11 bases between. This CDR3 has 13 residues. Germline V CDR1 and CDR2: SGHKS, YYEKEE (reference sequence). The receptor's source is a man younger than 40 in good health. V and J are TRBV5-5 and TRBJ2-7; no clear D. What was sequenced was blood. For the CDR3, the DNA is TGTGCCAGCAGTCCAGACGGACCCTACGAGCAGTACTTC. Translating gives CASSPDGPYEQYF.